Presented here are 11 T cell receptor beta chains from one specimen sequenced in a study of radiation and T cells in renal cell carcinoma. Only in-frame clones appear in the TCRdb table, and some are missing; sequencing was by immunoSEQ multiplex PCR. The sample has roughly 150,000 clones, 80% to 90% seen once. Sample time point: blood 2 weeks post-SBRT. The sample's treatment: 15 Gy SBRT to primary tumor, nephrectomy 4 weeks later. The source was blood, collected from a patient whose treatment included radiotherapy and nephrectomy. The source is a woman aged 50 to 65 with renal cell carcinoma.

The V gene is TRBV7-9, the J gene TRBJ2-1; TRBD2 matches 9 bases. From germline, CDR1 is SEHNR and CDR2 FQNEAQ (reference sequence). The CDR3 has 18 residues. V was clipped by 3 bases and J by 2 bases; unmatched bases: 11. The CDR3: CASSFWRGGGKTYNEQFF. The CDR3 nucleotides are TGTGCCAGCAGCTTTTGGCGGGGGGGTGGTAAAACCTACAATGAGCAGTTCTTC.

The rearrangement links TRBV2 to TRBJ2-5; 10 bases agree with TRBD1. Germline V gives CDR1 SNHLY, CDR2 FYNNEI. The CDR3 has 17 amino acids. V dropped 5 bases and J dropped 7; count of bases not matched to a gene: 16. As DNA, the CDR3 is TGTGCCAGCAGTTTCTCCCTGACAGGGGGCGAGATCGTGACCCAGTACTTC. Translating it yields CASSFSLTGGEIVTQYF.

In DNA, the CDR3 is TGTGCCAGCAGCTTGGGACTAGCGGGGTCTGCCAATGAGCAGTTCTTC. Amino acids: CASSLGLAGSANEQFF. The gene calls are TRBV7-2 and TRBJ2-1; 13 nucleotides line up with TRBD2. Looked up from germline, CDR1 is SGHTA and CDR2 is FQGNSA. The CDR3 length is 16 residues. J was trimmed by 6 bases and V by 3 bases; bases with no gene match: 5. Variable domain in full (rest from reference TRBV7-2 and TRBJ2-1): GAGVSQSPSNKVTEKGKDVELRCDPISGHTALYWYRQSLGQGLEFLIYFQGNSAPDKSGLPSDRFSAERTGGSVSTLTIQRTQQEDSAVYLCASSLGLAGSANEQFFGPGTRLTVL.

This clone was recorded only once. The chain employs TRBV6-5 and TRBJ2-5, with 7 bases lining up with TRBD2. Germline CDR1 reads MNHEY; CDR2 reads SVGAGI. The CDR3 extends over 14 amino acids. V was clipped by 6 bases and J by 4 bases; unmatched bases: 8. The CDR3 is CASSQGLSTETQYF. CDR3 coding DNA: TGTGCCAGCAGCCAGGGACTATCCACAGAGACCCAGTACTTC.

V usage is TRBV5-5 and J usage is TRBJ1-1; TRBD1 matches 7 bases. With 1 base clipped from V and 1 base from J, the junction kept 1 base outside the gene matches. Germline V lookup: CDR1 SGHKS, CDR2 YYEKEE (reference sequence). This CDR3 has 14 residues. The CDR3 coding sequence is TGTGCCAGCAGCTTGCGGGACAGGAACACTGAAGCTTTCTTT. This codes for CASSLRDRNTEAFF.

This chain uses TRBV6-1 with TRBJ2-3; TRBD1 matches at 8 bases. Germline V gives CDR1 MNHNS, CDR2 SASEGT. The CDR3 sequence is 13 residues long. J lost 3 bases, V lost 4 bases, and 0 bases had no gene match. The CDR3: CASSGQGTDTQYF. The CDR3 coding sequence is TGTGCCAGCAGTGGACAGGGGACAGATACGCAGTATTTT.

The rearrangement joins TRBV4-1 to TRBJ2-7, with no clear D. The ends were cut back, 1 base at V and 0 bases at J, with 7 bases in the middle. The germline V gene encodes CDR1 MGHRA and CDR2 YSYEKL. This CDR3 is built from 14 residues. DNA of the CDR3: TGCGCCAGCAGCCAAGTAGTAGGCTCCTACGAGCAGTACTTC. Translated: CASSQVVGSYEQYF.

V gene TRBV19 combines with J gene TRBJ1-5; D uncertain. V lost 9 bases and J lost 5, with 14 bases in between. This CDR3 region has 13 residues. Germline V gene lookup returns CDR1 LNHDA and CDR2 SQIVND (reference sequence). CDR3: CASHNRLHQPQHF. The CDR3 DNA follows: TGTGCCAGCCATAACCGGTTACATCAGCCCCAGCATTTT. Variable domain in full (rest from reference TRBV19 and TRBJ1-5): DGGITQSPKYLFRKEGQNVTLSCEQNLNHDAMYWYRQDPGQGLRLIYYSQIVNDFQKGDIAEGYSVSREKKESFPLTVTSAQKNPTAFYLCASHNRLHQPQHFGDGTRLSIL.

The gene calls are TRBV5-1 and TRBJ2-5; a weak D match, TRBD2 (5 bases). The germline V gene encodes CDR1 SGHRS and CDR2 YFSETQ. This CDR3 spans 14 amino acids. The V and J ends lost 0 bases and 3 bases respectively, with 9 bases between them. The CDR3 DNA sequence: TGCGCCAGCAGCTTGGGGTTCGGGGAAGAGACCCAGTACTTC. Residues: CASSLGFGEETQYF.

This chain uses TRBV30 with TRBJ1-1; no clear D. Germline V lookup: CDR1 GTSNPN, CDR2 SVGIG (reference sequence). The V gene lost 5 bases and the J gene lost 6 bases, with 13 bases spanning the gap. The CDR3 has 12 amino acids. The CDR3 spells CAWGQANAEAFF. The CDR3 DNA reads TGTGCCTGGGGTCAGGCCAACGCTGAAGCTTTCTTT.

J is TRBJ2-3 and V is TRBV7-6, with 8 nucleotides matching TRBD2. J gave up 2 bases and V 0 bases, and 10 bases lay outside the gene matches. CDR1 is SGHVS, CDR2 FNYEAQ, per germline. This CDR3 contains 18 residues. The CDR3 reads CASSLALVAGGITDTQYF. DNA of the CDR3: TGTGCCAGCAGCTTAGCTCTGGTTGCGGGGGGCATCACAGATACGCAGTATTTT.